The clone carrying this TCR beta chain has just one count. The antigen is undetermined. The data stem from a study of cytomegalovirus exposure and HLA in healthy donors. The study's findings and limits: The likely origin of a cluster of highly shared sequence variants was a sequencing artifact.

The PCR ran on 60 Vbeta and 13 Jbeta primers. Here immunoSEQ multiplex PCR was the method, and the copy in TCRdb shows in-frame clones only, minus some. This sample has approximately 150,000 clones, with about 80% found just once. Trimming pared 2 bases from V and 2 bases from J, leaving 6 bases between. CDR3 length: 14 residues. Germline CDR1 is SGHTA and CDR2 is FQGTGA. The specimen was PBMCs. This clonotype was obtained from a man in his forties or fifties in good health and CMV-seropositive. This chain links TRBV7-3 with TRBJ2-2, with a possible D match to TRBD2 (5 bases). This CDR3 is CASSLDYNTGELFF. The CDR3 DNA sequence: TGTGCCAGCAGCTTAGACTACAACACCGGGGAGCTGTTTTTT.